One sample yielded the 8 T cell receptor beta chains listed below, sequenced in a study of blood T cell repertoires in COVID-19. Using immunoSEQ multiplex PCR, the repertoire was profiled, and TCRdb retains in-frame clones only, with some absent. The data hold around 200,000 clones, with about 90% observed a single time. The sequenced sample was peripheral blood. These receptor sequences come from a man between 40 and 49 years old with active or convalescent COVID-19.

The chain is built from TRBV24-1 and TRBJ2-7; TRBD1 matches at 11 bases. Germline trimming cut 2 bases from V and 6 bases from J; bases unmatched to any gene: 2. Germline CDR1 is KGHDR and CDR2 is SFDVKD. CDR3 size: 14 residues. CDR3 region: CATSDWTGGCEQYF. The CDR3, as DNA: TGTGCCACCAGTGATTGGACAGGGGGCTGCGAGCAGTACTTC.

This clone was found once. The J gene is TRBJ1-4, the V gene TRBV15, with 9 bases matching TRBD1. The CDR3 has 14 residues. V dropped 6 bases and J dropped 9; count of bases not matched to a gene: 8. The germline V gene encodes CDR1 LNHNV and CDR2 YYDKDF (reference sequence). CDR3 bases: TGTGCCACCAGGGAAGGACAGGGGATTAAAAAACTGTTTTTT. This sequence encodes CATREGQGIKKLFF. Using reference TRBV15 and TRBJ1-4 for the parts outside the CDR3, the full variable domain is DAMVIQNPRYQVTQFGKPVTLSCSQTLNHNVMYWYQQKSSQAPKLLFHYYDKDFNNEADTPDNFQSRRPNTSFCFLDIRSPGLGDTAMYLCATREGQGIKKLFFGSGTQLSVL.

The chain combines TRBV28 with TRBJ1-6; TRBD1 matches at 9 bases. Germline V gene data show CDR1 as MDHEN and CDR2 as SYDVKM. With 8 bases clipped from V and 6 bases from J, the junction kept 11 bases outside the gene matches. The CDR3 spans 16 residues. The CDR3 is CASGGVGTGLNSPLHF. The CDR3 DNA reads as TGTGCCAGCGGGGGGGTCGGGACAGGGCTTAATTCACCCCTCCACTTT.

This chain joins TRBV20-1 and TRBJ2-5; no clear D gene. Germline CDR1 DFQATT, CDR2 SNEGSKA (reference sequence). Trimming stripped 0 bases from V and 9 bases from J, with 8 bases between. The CDR3 runs 11 residues. CDR3 protein: CSARDEVAQYF. The CDR3 coding sequence is TGCAGTGCTAGAGATGAAGTAGCCCAGTACTTC.

The CDR3 nucleotides are TGTGCCAGTAGTAATCTCGGACAGCGCACAGATACGCAGTATTTT. Translation: CASSNLGQRTDTQYF. The rearrangement links TRBV19 to TRBJ2-3; perhaps TRBD1 as D (6 bases). Germline V gene lookup returns CDR1 LNHDA and CDR2 SQIVND (reference sequence). The germline V and J ends were trimmed by 4 bases and 1 base, with 12 bases remaining between them. The CDR3 is 15 amino acids.

The CDR3 nucleotides are TGTGCCAGCAGCTTAACTGGACTTTATGAGACCCAGTACTTC. Residues: CASSLTGLYETQYF. The chain recombines TRBV7-3 with TRBJ2-5, with D possibly being TRBD2 (5 bases). CDR1 is SGHTA and CDR2 is FQGTGA in the germline V gene. This CDR3 is built from 14 residues. The V end was cut by 0 bases, the J end by 5 bases, with 10 bases between.

The chain employs TRBV19 and TRBJ1-2; D perhaps matches TRBD1 (6 bases). The CDR3 is 17 residues long. Trimming removed 5 bases at V and 4 bases at J, with 23 bases between. Germline CDR1 LNHDA, CDR2 SQIVND (reference sequence). CDR3 amino acids: CASSASDSVLISYGYTF. For the CDR3, the DNA is TGTGCCAGTAGTGCGTCGGACAGCGTTCTTATTAGCTATGGCTACACCTTC.

The V and J genes are TRBV9 and TRBJ2-3, with D tentatively TRBD2 (6 bases). Looked up from germline, CDR1 is SGDLS and CDR2 is YYNGEE. The CDR3 is 16 residues long. V shed 4 bases and J shed 3 bases, with 18 bases lying between them. CDR3 sequence (DNA): TGTGCCAGCAGCCCTTCCCTAGCGCCGAGGACAGATACGCAGTATTTT. Translating gives CASSPSLAPRTDTQYF.